Listed below are T cell receptor beta chains from one sample, sequenced in a study of post-analysis software for immune sequencing data. TCRdb independently ran MiXCR on the PCR reads; one entry per CDR3 protein. The sample consists of 750,000 to 950,000 distinct CDR3 sequences, 46% of them appearing once. Sequencing used blood. Receptors were obtained from a girl aged 10-17 years with multiple sclerosis. CDR3s include the opening cysteine and the closing phenylalanine or tryptophan. Each record gives: J gene, V gene, CDR3 protein.

TRBJ2-3 TRBV9 CASSVGSLFTDTQYF
TRBJ2-1 TRBV20-1 CSASSGQSSYNEQFF
TRBJ2-7 TRBV27 CASSFLDGAETYEQYF
TRBJ1-2 TRBV24-1 CATNGGQDGYTF
TRBJ2-7 TRBV7-6 CASSLAQGGALGEQYF
TRBJ1-2 TRBV24-1 CATSESLPGVASYGYTF
TRBJ2-5 TRBV7-3 CASSPTDGEETQYF
TRBJ2-7 TRBV9 CASSVGRDRSSYEQYF
TRBJ2-3 TRBV29-1 CSVVAGLFTDTQYF
TRBJ2-1 TRBV24-1 CATSDPGLATNEQFF
TRBJ2-3 TRBV20-1 CSARVGVSTDTQYF
TRBJ2-3 TRBV7-3 CASSLTGGNTDTQYF
TRBJ1-5 TRBV29-1 CSVEDRGQGPQHF
TRBJ1-4 TRBV28 CASSLGTAGEKLFF
TRBJ2-5 TRBV28 CASATGRETQYF
TRBJ2-7 TRBV29-1 CSVVLAGLSYEQYF
TRBJ1-2 TRBV6-5 CASSPHRNGGRYTF
TRBJ2-1 TRBV11-2 CASSYSGLAGMKSSYNEQFF
TRBJ1-2 TRBV5-4 CASSRWRDGYTF
TRBJ2-3 TRBV4-3 CAGSQDGFRTDTQYF
TRBJ2-3 TRBV5-6 CASRVPGGPTDTQYF
TRBJ2-1 TRBV12-3/TRBV12-4 CASSITRQGGQFF
TRBJ1-1 TRBV25-1 CASSESRVGVTEAFF
TRBJ2-1 TRBV6-2/TRBV6-3 CASSYPVNEQFF
TRBJ2-1 TRBV4-3 CASSQGGGSQFF
TRBJ2-1 TRBV11-2 CASSLGLDIYNEQFF
TRBJ2-1 TRBV20-1 CSAPTGAGGGQFF
TRBJ1-2 TRBV25-1 CARSDTRQGTNYGYTF
TRBJ2-1 TRBV19 CASSGLGTYNEQFF
TRBJ2-1 TRBV9 CASSPWDRGGEQFF
TRBJ1-2 TRBV27 CASSLEGFNGYTF
TRBJ2-5 TRBV14 CASSQDSGSQYF
TRBJ2-7 TRBV10-1 CASSEGTGGQNEQYF
TRBJ1-2 TRBV15 CATSRDPGINYGYTF
TRBJ1-1 TRBV4-3 CASSQEFWLNTEAFF
TRBJ2-5 TRBV7-2 CASSPIAIQETQYF
NA TRBV18 CASSRSGLSYEQYF
TRBJ2-7 TRBV6-1 CASSERLAEPYEQYF
TRBJ2-3 TRBV10-2 CASRPAGVGADTQYF
TRBJ2-7 TRBV27 CASSLLRKGTSYEQYF
NA TRBV6-5 CASKRGDYEQYF
TRBJ2-3 TRBV7-9 CASGLGRDGPDTQYF
TRBJ1-2 TRBV5-1 CASSLSGGNDYTF
TRBJ2-2 TRBV29-1 CSVEGPGELFF
TRBJ2-3 TRBV9 CASSASGSPGDTQYF